This is a list of T cell receptor beta chains from one sample in a study of siplizumab effects on memory and regulatory T cells. Data came from immunoSEQ multiplex PCR; TCRdb stores just in-frame clones and leaves some out. The sample consists of about 100,000 clones, about 95% of them appearing once. Material: Tregs sorted from blood. All receptors come from a human donor in good health. CDR3s include the opening cysteine and the closing phenylalanine or tryptophan. D genes are given only for firm matches.

d_call v_call cdr3_aa
TRBD1 TRBV15 CATSRETGGITGELFF
TRBD2 TRBV12-5 CASGGRGDTQYF
NA TRBV7-9 CASSLASDTEAFF
TRBD2 TRBV19 CASSRETSGRVNEQFF
NA TRBV5-1 CASSPFGPDEKLFF
TRBD2 TRBV4-1 CASSQGDTSAYTDTQYF
TRBD1 TRBV11-2 CASSVRQGVREKLFF
NA TRBV28 CASTVGAAYEQYF
TRBD1 TRBV6-1 CASRLDRGNQPQHF
NA TRBV4-1 CASSSQWGVNTEAFF
TRBD1 TRBV5-1 CATREPGQGDGYTF
TRBD1 TRBV5-1 CASTEWTNDRANYNEQFF
NA TRBV18 CASSLSPETQYF
TRBD2 TRBV11-1 CASSLELAGGQSEQFF
NA TRBV7-2 CASSFNWISNQPQHF
TRBD1 TRBV6-5 CASRGTANYGYTF
NA TRBV28 CASSYFRTAYNEQFF
NA TRBV28 CASSLGLGVWTATYGYTF
NA TRBV28 CASTPPGRVNTGQPQHF